This is a list of T cell receptor beta chains from one sample in a study of blood T cell repertoires in COVID-19. Libraries were prepared by immunoSEQ multiplex PCR; TCRdb keeps only in-frame clonotypes and omits some of them. The table has under 200,000 clones, more than 85% seen once; the top ten hold roughly 0.56%. Source material: peripheral blood. These receptors all come from a man aged 50 or older with acute or convalescent COVID-19. CDR3s include the opening cysteine and the closing phenylalanine or tryptophan. Each record gives: V gene, D gene, clone size, J gene, CDR3 protein, CDR3 DNA. A D gene is named only where the DNA matches it firmly. The listing skips clone size in some rows; elsewhere it reads once, few, many or a size class.

v_call: TRBV9; d_call: .; clone_size: .; j_call: TRBJ2-1; cdr3_aa: CASSASGGSYNEQFF; cdr3_nt: TGTGCCAGCAGCGCGTCCGGGGGCTCCTACAATGAGCAGTTCTTC
v_call: TRBV28; d_call: .; clone_size: .; j_call: TRBJ1-3; cdr3_aa: CASSHPDTHSGNTIYF; cdr3_nt: TGTGCCAGCAGTCATCCCGACACTCACTCTGGAAACACCATATATTTT
v_call: TRBV5-1; d_call: .; clone_size: .; j_call: TRBJ2-3; cdr3_aa: CASSFGSARASSTQYF; cdr3_nt: TGCGCCAGCAGCTTCGGGTCAGCGCGTGCTTCATCGACGCAGTATTTT
v_call: TRBV16; d_call: .; clone_size: once; j_call: TRBJ1-4; cdr3_aa: CASSTPRSPGNEKLFF; cdr3_nt: TGTGCCAGCAGCACCCCTAGGTCGCCGGGAAATGAAAAACTGTTTTTT
v_call: TRBV21-1; d_call: .; clone_size: once; j_call: TRBJ2-1; cdr3_aa: CASQVPGGFRRLAVYNEQFF; cdr3_nt: TGTGCCAGCCAGGTCCCGGGGGGCTTTAGGAGACTAGCGGTTTACAATGAGCAGTTCTTC
v_call: TRBV7-2; d_call: .; clone_size: .; j_call: TRBJ1-5; cdr3_aa: CASSLDEAGRGSSKPQHF; cdr3_nt: TGTGCCAGCAGCTTAGATGAGGCGGGTCGGGGATCGAGTAAGCCCCAGCATTTT
v_call: TRBV4-1; d_call: .; clone_size: .; j_call: TRBJ1-2; cdr3_aa: CASSQGRTVSGYTF; cdr3_nt: TGCGCCAGCAGCCAAGGTCGGACAGTTTCTGGCTACACCTTC
v_call: TRBV4-2; d_call: TRBD1; clone_size: .; j_call: TRBJ1-2; cdr3_aa: CASSPGQGLSHGYTF; cdr3_nt: TGTGCCAGCAGCCCGGGACAGGGACTCTCTCATGGCTACACCTTC
v_call: TRBV28; d_call: TRBD1; clone_size: .; j_call: TRBJ1-5; cdr3_aa: CASRVQGARNQPQHF; cdr3_nt: TGTGCCAGCAGGGTCCAGGGGGCGAGGAATCAGCCCCAGCATTTT
v_call: TRBV6-5; d_call: .; clone_size: .; j_call: TRBJ1-1; cdr3_aa: CASSRGTEAFF; cdr3_nt: TGTGCCAGCAGCCGGGGGACTGAAGCTTTCTTT
v_call: TRBV4-1; d_call: .; clone_size: .; j_call: TRBJ1-3; cdr3_aa: CASSQDLSGGNTIYF; cdr3_nt: TGCGCCAGCAGCCAAGATCTATCAGGGGGAAACACCATATATTTT
v_call: TRBV6-2/TRBV6-3; d_call: TRBD2; clone_size: once; j_call: TRBJ2-5; cdr3_aa: CASSSSPTSGGQETQYF; cdr3_nt: TGTGCCAGCAGTTCCTCCCCGACTAGCGGGGGACAAGAGACCCAGTACTTC
v_call: TRBV5-1; d_call: TRBD2; clone_size: .; j_call: TRBJ2-5; cdr3_aa: CASSRPNLTSGGQETQYF; cdr3_nt: TGCGCCAGCAGCCGCCCCAATCTGACTAGCGGGGGGCAAGAGACCCAGTACTTC
v_call: TRBV29-1; d_call: .; clone_size: .; j_call: TRBJ1-4; cdr3_aa: CSVMDIDEKLFF; cdr3_nt: TGCAGTGTAATGGACATCGATGAAAAACTGTTTTTT
v_call: TRBV27; d_call: TRBD1; clone_size: .; j_call: TRBJ1-1; cdr3_aa: CASRLNRGGGTEAFF; cdr3_nt: TGTGCCAGCAGGCTCAACAGGGGTGGGGGCACTGAAGCTTTCTTT
v_call: TRBV7-2; d_call: .; clone_size: .; j_call: TRBJ1-1; cdr3_aa: CASSFGIDRTTEAFF; cdr3_nt: TGTGCCAGCAGCTTCGGGATTGACAGGACAACTGAAGCTTTCTTT
v_call: TRBV19; d_call: .; clone_size: .; j_call: TRBJ1-4; cdr3_aa: CASIASGGNNEKLFF; cdr3_nt: TGTGCCAGTATCGCATCTGGGGGGAATAATGAAAAACTGTTTTTT
v_call: TRBV24-1; d_call: TRBD1; clone_size: .; j_call: TRBJ1-3; cdr3_aa: CATSRGPGNTIYF; cdr3_nt: TGTGCCACCAGCAGGGGGCCTGGAAACACCATATATTTT
v_call: TRBV30; d_call: .; clone_size: .; j_call: TRBJ1-2; cdr3_aa: CAWSVGGRSGYTF; cdr3_nt: TGTGCCTGGAGTGTAGGGGGTCGTTCTGGCTACACCTTC
v_call: TRBV29-1; d_call: .; clone_size: .; j_call: TRBJ1-1; cdr3_aa: CSARTVENTEAFF; cdr3_nt: TGCAGCGCCCGGACAGTCGAGAACACTGAAGCTTTCTTT
v_call: TRBV9; d_call: TRBD1; clone_size: .; j_call: TRBJ1-1; cdr3_aa: CASSVVPTGVTEAFF; cdr3_nt: TGTGCCAGCAGCGTAGTCCCGACAGGGGTCACTGAAGCTTTCTTT
v_call: TRBV30; d_call: .; clone_size: .; j_call: TRBJ1-5; cdr3_aa: CAWSRLLSNQPQHF; cdr3_nt: TGTGCCTGGAGTCGACTGCTTAGCAATCAGCCCCAGCATTTT
v_call: TRBV7-3; d_call: TRBD2; clone_size: .; j_call: TRBJ2-2; cdr3_aa: CASSSWTSGSTGELFF; cdr3_nt: TGTGCCAGCAGCTCCTGGACTAGCGGGAGCACCGGGGAGCTGTTTTTT
v_call: TRBV19; d_call: .; clone_size: .; j_call: TRBJ1-4; cdr3_aa: CASSISRFQGEKLFF; cdr3_nt: TGTGCCAGTAGTATTTCTCGGTTCCAGGGTGAAAAACTGTTTTTT
v_call: TRBV4-2; d_call: TRBD2; clone_size: .; j_call: TRBJ2-3; cdr3_aa: CASSQQLAGGPDTQYF; cdr3_nt: TGTGCCAGCAGCCAACAACTAGCGGGGGGGCCTGATACGCAGTATTTT
v_call: TRBV27; d_call: TRBD1; clone_size: .; j_call: TRBJ1-1; cdr3_aa: CASNQGAGTEAFF; cdr3_nt: TGTGCCAGCAACCAGGGGGCAGGGACTGAAGCTTTCTTT
v_call: TRBV19; d_call: .; clone_size: .; j_call: TRBJ1-3; cdr3_aa: CASRTHRSSGNTIYF; cdr3_nt: TGTGCCAGTAGAACTCACAGGAGCTCTGGAAACACCATATATTTT
v_call: TRBV7-3; d_call: TRBD1; clone_size: .; j_call: TRBJ2-6; cdr3_aa: CASSSQGAGANVLTF; cdr3_nt: TGTGCCAGCAGCTCCCAGGGGGCGGGGGCCAACGTCCTGACTTTC
v_call: TRBV29-1; d_call: .; clone_size: .; j_call: TRBJ2-5; cdr3_aa: CSALYLGGKETQYF; cdr3_nt: TGCAGCGCACTATACTTGGGTGGTAAAGAGACCCAGTACTTC
v_call: TRBV19; d_call: TRBD1; clone_size: .; j_call: TRBJ1-3; cdr3_aa: CASSGTGRGNTIYF; cdr3_nt: TGTGCCAGTTCCGGGACAGGGAGGGGAAACACCATATATTTT
v_call: TRBV11-1; d_call: .; clone_size: once; j_call: TRBJ2-5; cdr3_aa: CASSPRGGLQETQYF; cdr3_nt: TGTGCCAGCAGTCCCAGGGGAGGGTTACAAGAGACCCAGTACTTC
v_call: TRBV6-2/TRBV6-3; d_call: .; clone_size: .; j_call: TRBJ1-4; cdr3_aa: CASSGSFFWGRPTNEKLFF; cdr3_nt: TGTGCCAGCAGTGGGTCATTTTTTTGGGGCCGACCAACTAATGAAAAACTGTTTTTT
v_call: TRBV5-1; d_call: .; clone_size: .; j_call: TRBJ2-7; cdr3_aa: CASSLVGNSYEQYF; cdr3_nt: TGCGCCAGCAGCTTGGTGGGCAACTCCTACGAGCAGTACTTC
v_call: TRBV27; d_call: TRBD2; clone_size: .; j_call: TRBJ2-7; cdr3_aa: CASSSGTSVSYEQYF; cdr3_nt: TGTGCCAGCAGTTCCGGGACTAGCGTCTCCTACGAGCAGTACTTC
v_call: TRBV3-1/TRBV3-2; d_call: .; clone_size: .; j_call: TRBJ2-6; cdr3_aa: CASSPQGSGANVLTF; cdr3_nt: TGTGCCAGCAGCCCCCAGGGCTCTGGGGCCAACGTCCTGACTTTC
v_call: TRBV7-9; d_call: TRBD1; clone_size: .; j_call: TRBJ2-5; cdr3_aa: CASSQTGQGAVRETQYF; cdr3_nt: TGTGCCAGCTCTCAGACGGGACAGGGGGCCGTCCGGGAGACCCAGTACTTC
v_call: TRBV7-9; d_call: TRBD2; clone_size: .; j_call: TRBJ2-3; cdr3_aa: CASSSPLAGVPDTQYF; cdr3_nt: TGTGCCAGCAGTTCCCCCCTAGCGGGAGTCCCAGATACGCAGTATTTT
v_call: TRBV2; d_call: TRBD2; clone_size: once; j_call: TRBJ2-2; cdr3_aa: CASRDYPKPTGELFF; cdr3_nt: TGTGCCAGCCGGGACTACCCTAAGCCAACCGGGGAGCTGTTTTTT